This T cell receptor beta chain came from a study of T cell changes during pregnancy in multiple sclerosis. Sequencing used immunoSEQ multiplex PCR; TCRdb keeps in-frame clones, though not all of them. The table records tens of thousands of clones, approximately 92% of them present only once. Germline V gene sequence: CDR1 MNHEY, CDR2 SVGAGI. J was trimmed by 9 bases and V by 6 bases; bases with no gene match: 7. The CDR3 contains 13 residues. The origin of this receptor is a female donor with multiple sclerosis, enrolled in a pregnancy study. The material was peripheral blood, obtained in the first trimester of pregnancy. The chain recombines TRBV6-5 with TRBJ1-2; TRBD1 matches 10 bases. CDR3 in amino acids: CASSNPGQGRYTF. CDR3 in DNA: TGTGCCAGCAGCAACCCGGGACAGGGGCGCTACACCTTC.